This T cell receptor (beta chain) was documented in a study of T cells in Graves' hyperthyroidism and ophthalmopathy. Trimming removed 11 bases from V and 1 base from J; junction bases left unmatched: 4. The CDR3 runs to 13 residues. Germline loops: CDR1 MNHEY, CDR2 SVGEGT. In making diagnoses, clinical symptoms, serum thyroxine and TRAb, thyroid ultrasound and orbital computed tomography were all used. What was amplified from RNA transcripts were TCR beta CDR3 regions. A set of HTBI primers served as the primers for a first-round RT-PCR of the TCR CDR3. TCRdb itself ran the multiplex PCR reads through MiXCR, one entry per CDR3 protein. Among hundreds of thousands of distinct CDR3 sequences, about 16% were seen once, and the ten largest hold 3.8%.

This rearrangement joins TRBV6-2 or TRBV6-3 to TRBJ2-2; 7 bases align to TRBD1. Sequencing input: blood. This receptor was taken from a woman aged 25 to 45 with Graves' hyperthyroidism. In nucleotides, the CDR3 is TGTGCCGTCCGGGACAGGAACACCGGGGAGCTGTTTTTT. It yields the protein CAVRDRNTGELFF.